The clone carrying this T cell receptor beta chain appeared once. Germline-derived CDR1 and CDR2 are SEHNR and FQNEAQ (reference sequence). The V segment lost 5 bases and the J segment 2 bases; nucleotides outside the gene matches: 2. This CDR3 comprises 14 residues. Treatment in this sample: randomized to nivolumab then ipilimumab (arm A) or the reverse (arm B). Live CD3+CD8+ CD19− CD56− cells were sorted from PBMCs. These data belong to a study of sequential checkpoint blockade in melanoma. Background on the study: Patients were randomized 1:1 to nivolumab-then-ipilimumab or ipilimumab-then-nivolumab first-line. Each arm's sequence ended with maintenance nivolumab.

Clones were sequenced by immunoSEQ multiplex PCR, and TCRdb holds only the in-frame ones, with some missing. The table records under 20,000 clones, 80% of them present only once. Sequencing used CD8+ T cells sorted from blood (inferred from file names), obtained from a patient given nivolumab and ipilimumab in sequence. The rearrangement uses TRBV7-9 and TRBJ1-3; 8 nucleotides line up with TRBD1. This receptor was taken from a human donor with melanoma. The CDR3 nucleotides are TGTGCCAGCAGCGCGACAGGGGCTGGAAACACCATATATTTT. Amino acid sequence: CASSATGAGNTIYF.